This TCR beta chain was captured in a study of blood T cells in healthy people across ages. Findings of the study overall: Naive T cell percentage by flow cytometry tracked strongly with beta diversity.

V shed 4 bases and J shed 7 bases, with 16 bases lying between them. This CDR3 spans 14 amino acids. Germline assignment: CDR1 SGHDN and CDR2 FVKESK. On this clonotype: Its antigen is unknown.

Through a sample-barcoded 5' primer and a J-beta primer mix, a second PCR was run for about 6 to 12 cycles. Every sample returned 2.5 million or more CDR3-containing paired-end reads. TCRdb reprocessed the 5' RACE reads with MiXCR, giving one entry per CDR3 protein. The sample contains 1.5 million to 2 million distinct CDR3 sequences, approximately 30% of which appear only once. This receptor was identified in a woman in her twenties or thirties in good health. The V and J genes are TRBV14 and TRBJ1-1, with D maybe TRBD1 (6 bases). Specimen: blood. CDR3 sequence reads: CASSLKGGGIEAFF. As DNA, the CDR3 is TGTGCCAGCAGCCTAAAAGGGGGAGGAATTGAAGCTTTCTTT. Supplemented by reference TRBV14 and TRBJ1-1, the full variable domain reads EAGVTQFPSHSVIEKGQTVTLRCDPISGHDNLYWYRRVMGKEIKFLLHFVKESKQDESGMPNNRFLAERTGGTYSTLKVQPAELEDSGVYFCASSLKGGGIEAFFGQGTRLTVV.